Below are 18 T cell receptor beta chains sequenced from a single sample in a study of immune heterogeneity within non-small cell lung tumors (dated by TCRdb to the late 2010s). TCRdb names HiSeq X Ten as the instrument used. The TCR beta CDR3 region was amplified with a multiplex PCR system whose first round of approximately 11 cycles used 32 V-gene forward primers and 13 J-gene reverse primers. In TCRdb, the public reads were trimmed at Q25 with fastp and aligned with MiXCR, with productive beta chains retained. Records with the same CDR3 protein are collapsed into one entry carrying the most frequent genes and DNA. This sample holds fewer than 15,000 distinct CDR3 sequences; approximately 26% were observed only once. The ten largest clones take up around 5% of the sample. For the TCR template, genomic DNA was extracted from bulk tumor tissue, and approximately 550 ng of gDNA was amplified for each sample. Multiple biopsies per primary tumor were taken during surgery, spaced as far apart as possible within the tumor mass. Patients in the study cohort, which was described as untreated, were newly diagnosed NSCLC cases going through curative surgery.

The sequencing input was lung tumor tissue. The receptors here all came from a man aged 35 to 55 with non-small cell lung cancer.

Remarks on this clonotype: This could be a read error, since a much larger clone is one nucleotide away. This is likely a read error, given that the CDR3 carries no conserved phenylalanine or tryptophan at its end. The chain couples TRBV5-1 to TRBJ1-1; the D gene is possibly TRBD1 (6 bases). Deletions cut 4 bases from V and 3 bases from J, with 22 bases between. The germline gives CDR1 SGHRS, CDR2 YFSETQ. This CDR3 region has 17 residues. Here the CDR3 reads CASSSYRDGFSDTEAFL. Here the CDR3 DNA reads TGCGCCAGCAGCAGCTACAGGGATGGATTCTCGGACACTGAAGCTTTCCTT.

This clonotype was recorded many times. The chain combines TRBV14 with TRBJ2-2; D ambiguous. Germline V gene lookup returns CDR1 SGHDN and CDR2 FVKESK. This CDR3 spans 13 amino acids. Trimming cost V 4 bases and J 3 bases, with 6 bases left between them. CDR3 sequence reads: CASSPRYTGELFF. CDR3 sequence (DNA): TGTGCCAGCAGCCCGCGGTACACCGGGGAGCTGTTTTTT.

The chain links TRBV10-1 to TRBJ2-5; no clear D. CDR3 size: 16 residues. The germline V gene encodes CDR1 WNHNN and CDR2 SYGVQD (reference sequence). Deletions cut 0 bases from V and 5 bases from J, with 16 bases between. The CDR3 region is CASSESNIGVGETQYF. For the CDR3, the DNA is TGCGCCAGCAGTGAGTCGAATATTGGCGTGGGGGAGACCCAGTACTTC.

Within the sample, this clonotype is medium-sized. V usage is TRBV12-3 or TRBV12-4 and J usage is TRBJ1-5; 7 bases map to TRBD1. CDR3 length: 15 residues. The junction had 7 bases not matched to a gene; V was cut back by 5 bases and J by 3 bases. Written as DNA, the CDR3 is TGTGCCAGCAGTCCCGAGACAGGGACCAATCAGCCCCAGCATTTT. Amino acids: CASSPETGTNQPQHF.

This clonotype has at least ten counts. The chain links TRBV19 to TRBJ2-5; 11 bases match TRBD2. V lost 3 bases and J lost 7; bases outside the gene matches: 10. This CDR3 region has 16 residues. CDR1 is LNHDA, CDR2 SQIVND, per germline (reference sequence). The CDR3 region is CASSMGSGRGLGTQYF. CDR3 DNA sequence: TGTGCCAGTAGTATGGGTAGCGGGAGGGGCCTTGGGACCCAGTACTTC.

Ten or more counts support this clonotype. This chain connects TRBV24-1 to TRBJ2-1; TRBD1 is a possible D gene (6 bases). The CDR3 contains 17 residues. V dropped 5 bases and J dropped 2 bases, with 18 bases sitting between them. Germline loops: CDR1 KGHDR, CDR2 SFDVKD. In DNA form, the CDR3 reads TGTGCCACCAGTGCCTGGGACACTGAGGGTCCCTACAATGAGCAGTTCTTC. Translated: CATSAWDTEGPYNEQFF.

The chain's CDR3 is CASSLVGKTEKLFF. The CDR3 DNA follows: TGTGCCAGCAGCTTAGTAGGGAAAACCGAAAAACTGTTTTTT. V and J are TRBV7-9 and TRBJ1-4; the D is unclear. Between the trimmed V and J ends, which lost 1 base and 8 bases, there was a span of 11 bases. The CDR3 covers 14 residues. Germline V gene sequence: CDR1 SEHNR, CDR2 FQNEAQ (reference sequence).

This chain links TRBV5-1 with TRBJ2-2; D remains ambiguous. This CDR3 comprises 13 residues. The V gene lost 3 bases and the J gene lost 1 base, with 4 bases spanning the gap. CDR1 is SGHRS and CDR2 is YFSETQ in the germline V gene. CDR3 bases: TGCGCCAGCAGCTGGGAGAACACCGGGGAGCTGTTTTTT. Its translation is CASSWENTGELFF.

This clonotype was counted a few times. The chain joins TRBV12-3 or TRBV12-4 to TRBJ2-3; D remains ambiguous. The CDR3 extends over 14 amino acids. The V end was cut by 7 bases, the J end by 5 bases, with 16 bases between. The CDR3 loop is CASTIRRLKDTQYF. The DNA of the CDR3 is TGTGCCAGCACCATACGGAGACTTAAAGATACGCAGTATTTT.

This clonotype was detected a few times. CDR3 DNA sequence: TGTGCCAGCAGCCCGATACAGGCCCTTAACACTGAAGCTTTCTTT. Translation: CASSPIQALNTEAFF. This sequence joins TRBV3-1 and TRBJ1-1, with D tentatively TRBD1 (5 bases). This CDR3 is built from 15 residues. The ends were cut back, 4 bases at V and 2 bases at J, with 14 bases in the middle. Per germline, CDR1 LGHDT and CDR2 YNNKEL (reference sequence).

This clonotype is classed as medium-sized. The chain employs TRBV9 and TRBJ2-7; no definite D call. The CDR3 is made up of 14 amino acids. The germline V and J ends were trimmed by 4 bases and 3 bases, with 14 bases remaining between them. CDR1 and CDR2 from the germline V gene are SGDLS and YYNGEE. The chain's CDR3 is CASSPSGIGYEQYF. CDR3 DNA sequence: TGTGCCAGCAGCCCTTCGGGCATAGGCTACGAGCAGTACTTC.

This clonotype was seen many times. This rearrangement joins TRBV6-1 to TRBJ2-3, with D unresolved. Germline assignment: CDR1 MNHNS and CDR2 SASEGT. The CDR3 is 13 amino acids. V was shortened by 5 bases and J by 3 bases, with 9 bases between the two germline ends. CDR3 nucleotide sequence: TGTGCCAGCAGTCCCAGGAAAACAGATACGCAGTATTTT. Protein product: CASSPRKTDTQYF.

Of note for this clonotype: Being one base from a much bigger clone, this may be a read error. This rearrangement joins TRBV6-1 to TRBJ2-7; 8 bases agree with TRBD2. The V segment lost 6 bases and the J segment 6 bases; nucleotides outside the gene matches: 10. CDR1 is MNHNS, CDR2 SASEGT, per germline. The CDR3 runs to 14 residues. In DNA, the CDR3 is TGTGCCAGCAGAACTAGCGGTGAGTGCGGCGAGCAGTACTTC. Its protein product is CASRTSGECGEQYF.

Worth noting for this clonotype: This may be a read error, as it is one base from a much larger clone. The chain combines TRBV7-9 with TRBJ2-7; D is uncertain. Germline-derived CDR1 and CDR2 are SEHNR and FQNEAQ (reference sequence). V was shortened by 5 bases and J by 7 bases, with 15 bases between the two germline ends. CDR3 length equals 13 residues. CDR3 loop: CASSVVSDREQYF. As DNA, the CDR3 is TGTGCCAGCAGCGTTGTCTCGGATCGGGAGCAGTACTTC.

Worth noting for this clonotype: A much larger clone lies a single base off, so this may be a read error. The gene calls are TRBV7-2 and TRBJ1-2, with 9 bases aligning to TRBD1. J gave up 6 bases and V 4 bases, and 6 bases lay outside the gene matches. CDR3 size: 14 residues. Germline lookup yields CDR1 SGHTA and CDR2 FQGNSA. The CDR3, as DNA: TGTGCCAGCAGCTCTTCTACAGGGGGCCATGGCTACACCTTC. It encodes CASSSSTGGHGYTF.

Concerning this clonotype itself: One base away lies a much larger clone, so this may be a sequencing read error. The chain joins TRBV12-3 or TRBV12-4 to TRBJ2-1, with D possibly matching TRBD1 (6 bases). The V gene lost 7 bases and the J gene lost 5 bases, with 9 bases spanning the gap. The CDR3 has 12 amino acids. CDR3 nucleotide sequence: TGTGCCAGCATCGCAGGGGACAATGAGCAGTTCTTC. Protein: CASIAGDNEQFF.

A remark on this clonotype: A much larger clone lies a single base off, so this may be a read error. The J gene is TRBJ2-1, the V gene TRBV11-3; D perhaps matches TRBD1 (5 bases). Germline V gives CDR1 SGHNT, CDR2 YENEEA. This CDR3 has 13 amino acids. The CDR3, as DNA: TGTGCCAGCAGCCCTCAGATGGACAATGATCAGTTCTTC. It translates to CASSPQMDNDQFF.

This clonotype was recorded many times. The gene calls are TRBV20-1 and TRBJ2-7, with a weak D call TRBD1 (5 bases). CDR3 length equals 14 residues. Germline CDR1 and CDR2: DFQATT and SNEGSKA (reference sequence). Trimming stripped 6 bases from V and 7 bases from J, with 22 bases between. The CDR3 is CSARVGLSTGEQYF. CDR3 bases: TGCAGTGCCAGGGTGGGGTTATCTACTGGGGAGCAGTACTTC.